These T cell receptor beta chains were read from a single sample in a study of breast tumors, draining lymph nodes, adjacent tissues. TCRdb itself ran the multiplex PCR reads through MiXCR, one entry per CDR3 protein. The sample consists of around 21,000 distinct CDR3 sequences, about 38% of them appearing once. The sample was breast tumor tissue. The receptors here all came from a female donor with breast cancer. Some clones in this sample may be carry-over from other donors' samples. CDR3s include the opening cysteine and the closing phenylalanine or tryptophan.

v_call	j_call	cdr3_aa
TRBV4-1	TRBJ2-3	CASSQEINSHTDTQYF
TRBV4-2	TRBJ2-3	CASSQEWVVRGFTDTQYF
TRBV3-1	TRBJ2-3	CASSLGPGPTDTQYF
TRBV19	TRBJ2-1	CASSARTSSPLNEQFF
TRBV7-3	TRBJ1-4	CASSPSPPREATNQKLFF
TRBV19	TRBJ1-3	CASSPELSGNTIYF
TRBV28	TRBJ2-7	CASSFVVLSYEQYF
TRBV5-1	TRBJ2-5	CASSLAGFSSETQYF
TRBV3-1	TRBJ2-7	CASSLTGGPSYEQYF
TRBV20-1	TRBJ2-3	CSAGAERTLRDTQYF
TRBV24-1	TRBJ2-7	CATRDRGEEYF
TRBV12-3/TRBV12-4	TRBJ1-6	CASSEQGGNNSPLHF
TRBV2	TRBJ2-3	CASSVSPGDTQYF
TRBV20-1	TRBJ1-5	CSVWAGRGPQHF
TRBV6-2/TRBV6-3	TRBJ2-3	CASSYLSDTQYF
TRBV6-2/TRBV6-3	TRBJ2-2	CASSQGAGELFF
TRBV9	TRBJ2-1	CASSETGLAGGLDEQFF
TRBV12-3/TRBV12-4	TRBJ2-3	CASSLGGTSDTQYF
TRBV2	TRBJ2-5	CASSPQQEGETQYF
TRBV4-3	TRBJ2-2	CASSQEVPGNTGELFF
TRBV6-1	TRBJ1-4	CASSAEAGTGFEKLFF
TRBV7-6	TRBJ2-6	CASSLDIYSQDFGLTF
TRBV7-9	TRBJ2-1	CASSLVAALNEQFF
TRBV13	TRBJ2-6	CASSLGGSNSGANVLTF
TRBV19	TRBJ2-7	CASSIVGGPGTYEQYF
TRBV3-1	TRBJ2-3	CASSQVMRGGPDTQYF
TRBV6-6	TRBJ1-4	CASSTRQHPNEKLFF
TRBV9	TRBJ2-2	CASSVQGNTGELFF
TRBV12-3/TRBV12-4	TRBJ2-1	CASSPDWYLNEQFF
TRBV10-1	TRBJ1-2	CASSESHPGNSGGYTF
TRBV11-2	TRBJ2-3	CASSRSGGTDTQYF
TRBV6-2/TRBV6-3	TRBJ2-1	CASRTGYEQFF
TRBV25-1	TRBJ2-2	CASSESHLTGELFF
TRBV7-9	TRBJ1-6	CASSSHETTGGRSPLHF
TRBV20-1	TRBJ2-1	CSAVTNTPYNEQFF